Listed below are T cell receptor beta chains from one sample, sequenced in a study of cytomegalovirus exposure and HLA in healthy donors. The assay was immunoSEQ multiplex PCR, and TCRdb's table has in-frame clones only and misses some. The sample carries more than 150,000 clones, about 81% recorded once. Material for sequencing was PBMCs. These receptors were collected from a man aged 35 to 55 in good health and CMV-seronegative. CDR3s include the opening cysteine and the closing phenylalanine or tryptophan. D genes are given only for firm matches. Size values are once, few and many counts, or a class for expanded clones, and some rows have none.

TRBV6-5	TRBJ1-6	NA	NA	TGTGCCAGCAGTTACGGGGCAGCTAATAATTCACCCCTCCACTTT	CASSYGAANNSPLHF
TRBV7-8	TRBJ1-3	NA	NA	TGTGCCAGCAGCCTAATAAGAACTCGGGGTGCCTCTGGAAACACCATATATTTT	CASSLIRTRGASGNTIYF
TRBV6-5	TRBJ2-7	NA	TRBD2	TGTGCCAGCAGTATACTAGCGGGGGGCTACGAGCAGTACTTC	CASSILAGGYEQYF
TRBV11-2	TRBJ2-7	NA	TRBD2	TGTGCCAGCAGCGCCCTAACTAGCGGGGCCGAGCAGTACTTC	CASSALTSGAEQYF
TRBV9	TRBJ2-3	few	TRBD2	TGTGCCAGCAGCGACCCGGGACTAGCGGGAAAGCCCGATACGCAGTATTTT	CASSDPGLAGKPDTQYF
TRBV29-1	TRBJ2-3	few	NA	TGCAGCGTTGACATTGGCGGACTCTCGGCAGATACGCAGTATTTT	CSVDIGGLSADTQYF
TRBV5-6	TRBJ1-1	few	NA	TGTGCCAGCAGCTTGGAGCTCTTCGGCACTGAAGCTTTCTTT	CASSLELFGTEAFF
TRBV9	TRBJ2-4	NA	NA	TGTGCCAGCAGCGTAGTGGGGGGGGCCATTCAGTACTTC	CASSVVGGAIQYF
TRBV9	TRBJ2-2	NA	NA	TGTGCCAGCAGCGTGACAGTTCAAAAAACCGGGGAGCTGTTTTTT	CASSVTVQKTGELFF
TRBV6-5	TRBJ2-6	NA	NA	TGTGCCAGCAGTTACCAGGGGCGTGGGGCCAACGTCCTGACTTTC	CASSYQGRGANVLTF
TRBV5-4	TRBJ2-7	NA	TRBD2	TGTGCCAGCAGCTTGACTAGCGGGGCAGCCTACGAGCAGTACTTC	CASSLTSGAAYEQYF
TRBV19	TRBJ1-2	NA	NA	TGTGCCAGTAGTCCCCGAAGCCCCCAGGGGTGGAGTGGCTACACCTTC	CASSPRSPQGWSGYTF
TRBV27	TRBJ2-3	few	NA	TGTGCCAGCAGTACTGACAGTCTAGATACGCAGTATTTT	CASSTDSLDTQYF
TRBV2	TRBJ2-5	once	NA	TGTGCCAGCAGTGTATTGAAGGGGCCCCAAAGAGGAGAGACCCAGTACTTC	CASSVLKGPQRGETQYF
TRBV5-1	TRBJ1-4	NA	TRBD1	TGCGCCAGCAGCATAGGACAGGGGGGCGGTGAAAAACTGTTTTTT	CASSIGQGGGEKLFF
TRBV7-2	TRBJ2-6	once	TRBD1	TGTGCCAGCAGCCGGATCGGGACAGGGGATGGGGCCAACGTCCTGACTTTC	CASSRIGTGDGANVLTF
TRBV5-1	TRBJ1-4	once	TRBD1	TGCGCCAGCAGCCTACAGGGGGCGCGGGAAAAACTGTTTTTT	CASSLQGAREKLFF
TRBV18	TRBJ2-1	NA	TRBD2	TGTGCCAGCTCACCAATAGCGGGAGGGGTTTCCTACAATGAGCAGTTCTTC	CASSPIAGGVSYNEQFF
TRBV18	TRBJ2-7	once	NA	TGTGCCAGCTCACCCGGCGGGTACTCCTACGAGCAGTACTTC	CASSPGGYSYEQYF
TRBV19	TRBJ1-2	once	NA	TGTGCCAGTAGTTTTACAAGGGAGCAGCACACCTTC	CASSFTREQHTF
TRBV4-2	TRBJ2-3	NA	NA	TGTGCCAGCAGCCCTAAGGACTCTACCATCACAGATACGCAGTATTTT	CASSPKDSTITDTQYF
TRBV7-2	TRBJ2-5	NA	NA	TGTGCCAGCAGCTCCGCCCGAACCCTCCGCGGGGTCCGGGAGACCCAGTACTTC	CASSSARTLRGVRETQYF
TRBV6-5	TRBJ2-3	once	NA	TGTGCCAGCAGTAAACAGGACCGCACAGATACGCAGTATTTT	CASSKQDRTDTQYF
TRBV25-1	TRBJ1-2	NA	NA	TGTGCCAGCAGTGAATCAGGGTGGGGGGGCTATGGCTACACCTTC	CASSESGWGGYGYTF
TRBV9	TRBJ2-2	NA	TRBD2	TGTGCCAGCAGCGCCCATAGCGGGTCCTCCACCGGGGAGCTGTTTTTT	CASSAHSGSSTGELFF
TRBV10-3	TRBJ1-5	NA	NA	TGTGCCATCAGTGAGAATGGAGGGCCCCAGCATTTT	CAISENGGPQHF
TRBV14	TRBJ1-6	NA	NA	TGTGCCAGCAGCCAAGACAGGGTGAAGAATTCACCCCTCCACTTT	CASSQDRVKNSPLHF
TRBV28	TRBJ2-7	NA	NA	TGTGCCAGCAGTGAACCATCCAGCTCCTACGAGCAGTACTTC	CASSEPSSSYEQYF
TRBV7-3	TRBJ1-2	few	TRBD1	TGTGCCAGCAGCTTAACTAACAGGGGGCGTGGTGGCTACACCTTC	CASSLTNRGRGGYTF
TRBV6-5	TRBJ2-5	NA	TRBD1	TGTGCCAGCAGCAAACAGGGGGCAGAGACCCAGTACTTC	CASSKQGAETQYF
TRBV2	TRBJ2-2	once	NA	TGTGCCAGCAGTGAGCAGTCCGCCGGGGAGCTGTTTTTT	CASSEQSAGELFF
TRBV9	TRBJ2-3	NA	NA	TGTGCCAGCAGCGTGGGCGCCCCTGGCAGGGTGATAGATACGCAGTATTTT	CASSVGAPGRVIDTQYF
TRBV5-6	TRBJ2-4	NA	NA	TGTGCCAGCAGCTTAGAGGCCCTCATAGCCAAAAACATTCAGTACTTC	CASSLEALIAKNIQYF
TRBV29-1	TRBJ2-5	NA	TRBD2	TGCAGCGTCGTAGGACTAGCGGGGAAAAAAGAGACCCAGTACTTC	CSVVGLAGKKETQYF
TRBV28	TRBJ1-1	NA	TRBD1	TGTGCCAGCAGAAGTGCTGAGGACAGGGGAAGTTCCGCTTTCTTT	CASRSAEDRGSSAFF